This record concerns one T cell receptor (beta chain) sequence. This CDR3 region has 15 residues. Trimming cost V 6 bases and J 4 bases, with 18 bases left between them. The germline V gene encodes CDR1 MNHNS and CDR2 SASEGT. The entry originates in a study of blood T cell repertoires in COVID-19. The overall study: Samples taken during acute and convalescent COVID-19 were collected in the United States, Italy and Spain. In each case, the material was cDNA or gDNA derived from T cells, B-cell-depleted T cells, or PBMCs.

In the source study's methods: For nucleated cells, counts were estimated from reference gene primer amplification. Libraries were prepared by immunoSEQ multiplex PCR; TCRdb keeps only in-frame clonotypes and omits some of them. That table supplies the V and J calls and clone size; D and trimming were determined from the DNA. The table includes approximately 52,000 clones, around nine tenths detected once. Material: peripheral blood. The chain recombines TRBV6-1 with TRBJ1-2, with D maybe TRBD1 (6 bases). This receptor was obtained from a man aged 60-69 years with acute or convalescent COVID-19. The CDR3 DNA reads as TGTGCCAGCAGGGACACAGGGCGAGTGCTCTATGGCTACACCTTC. This sequence encodes CASRDTGRVLYGYTF.